Listed below are T cell receptor beta chains from one sample, sequenced in a study of vaccination and CD4 T cells after COVID-19. TCRdb re-called the PCR reads through MiXCR, storing one row per CDR3 protein. The sample lists 500 to 650 distinct CDR3 sequences, about 7.6% occurring once. For these TCRs, the target antigens are not known. The specimen was CD4+ T cells from blood, cultured in vitro. These TCRs come from a human donor in good health. CDR3s include the opening cysteine and the closing phenylalanine or tryptophan. D genes are given only for firm matches. The size entry is marked missing in some rows and otherwise reads once, few, many or a size class.

v_gene	abundance	d_gene	j_gene	CDR3nt	CDR3aa
TRBV19	medium-sized	TRBD1	TRBJ2-2	TGTGCCAGTAGTGTAGACAGGGCGGGCGGGGAGCTGTTTTTT	CASSVDRAGGELFF
TRBV18	.	TRBD1	TRBJ2-7	TGTGCCAGCCCACCACCGGGTACAGGGGTCCTTTACGAGCAGTACTTC	CASPPPGTGVLYEQYF
TRBV6-1	large	.	TRBJ1-6	TGTGCCAGCAAACGGACCGGGAGTAGGAGCTCCTATAATTCACCCCTCCACTTT	CASKRTGSRSSYNSPLHF
TRBV21-1	large	.	TRBJ1-1	TGTGCCAGCAGCAAAGATACGGCCGACTCCGGCGCGAACACTGAAGCTTTCTTT	CASSKDTADSGANTEAFF
TRBV10-1	large	TRBD1	TRBJ2-7	TGCGCCAGCAGTGGATGGACAGGGGGCGACGAGCAGTACTTC	CASSGWTGGDEQYF
TRBV6-1	large	.	TRBJ2-7	TGTGCCAGCGGGAGGGACAGAGTCTACGAGCAGTACTTC	CASGRDRVYEQYF
TRBV19	.	TRBD2	TRBJ2-5	TGTGCCAGTAGTCGGCGGGAGGGCCTGGGGGAGACCCAGTACTTC	CASSRREGLGETQYF
TRBV5-6	medium-sized	.	TRBJ1-2	TGTGCCAGCAGCTTGGCAGGGAGGGGCTACACCTTC	CASSLAGRGYTF
TRBV18	few	.	TRBJ2-3	TGTGCCAGCTCACAGGGTAGTATGACAGATACGCAGTATTTT	CASSQGSMTDTQYF
TRBV6-5	medium-sized	.	TRBJ1-5	TGTGCCAGCAGTTACTTTTCTGAGGGGGGGGGTAGGGGATATCAGCCCCAGCATTTT	CASSYFSEGGGRGYQPQHF
TRBV28	large	TRBD1	TRBJ1-5	TGTGCCGCCAAACTGGGACAGTCTAGCAATCAGCCCCAGCATTTT	CAAKLGQSSNQPQHF
TRBV7-2	.	.	TRBJ2-3	TGTGCCAGCAGCTTTGCCCTAGGTGGAGATACGCAGTATTTT	CASSFALGGDTQYF
TRBV20-1	large	.	TRBJ1-3	TGCAGTGTCGGACGGTTCTCTGGAAACACCATATATTTT	CSVGRFSGNTIYF
TRBV5-4	medium-sized	.	TRBJ2-7	TGTGCCAGCAGCCGGGAATCCTACGAGCAGTACTTC	CASSRESYEQYF
TRBV20-1	large	.	TRBJ1-2	TGCAGTGCCCTCGAGGGGGGCGCCGGCGGCTATGGCTACACCTTC	CSALEGGAGGYGYTF
TRBV4-1	.	.	TRBJ2-1	TGCGCCAGCAGCCCGGGCTCGTGGCTAAGCTCCTACAATGAGCAGTTCTTC	CASSPGSWLSSYNEQFF
TRBV12-3/TRBV12-4	large	.	TRBJ1-2	TGTGCCAGCAGTTTACGGGACATTAACTATGGCTACACCTTC	CASSLRDINYGYTF
TRBV18	medium-sized	.	TRBJ2-2	TGTGCCAGCTCACGTAGTACTTACACCGGGGAGCTGTTTTTT	CASSRSTYTGELFF
TRBV20-1	large	TRBD1	TRBJ1-2	TGCAGTGTCAGACAGGGGAACTATGGCTACACCTTC	CSVRQGNYGYTF
TRBV5-4	large	TRBD2	TRBJ2-5	TGTGCCAGCAGCTCCGTCATCGGGGGGGCGCAGGAGACCCAGTACTTC	CASSSVIGGAQETQYF
TRBV7-9	large	.	TRBJ2-5	TGTGCCAGCAGCTTAGAGGGACTGCCGAAAGAGACCCAGTACTTC	CASSLEGLPKETQYF
TRBV27	large	.	TRBJ2-3	TGTGCCAGCAGTTTCCGCCGCCTCGCAGATACGCAGTATTTT	CASSFRRLADTQYF
TRBV5-4	few	TRBD1	TRBJ1-4	TGTGCCAGCAGCTTGGCCACAGGGGAAGTTGAAAAACTGTTTTTT	CASSLATGEVEKLFF
TRBV20-1	large	.	TRBJ2-6	TGCAGTGCTAGAGCTCCGCCAGGGGCTCCCTCTGGGGCCAACGTCCTGACTTTC	CSARAPPGAPSGANVLTF
TRBV2	large	.	TRBJ1-2	TGTGCCAGCAGTGACAGAAACTATGGCTACACCTTC	CASSDRNYGYTF
TRBV5-1	medium-sized	TRBD1	TRBJ1-1	TGCGCCAGCAGCTTGGGCACAGGGGGCAATCCGGCTTTCTTT	CASSLGTGGNPAFF
TRBV5-4	medium-sized	.	TRBJ2-1	TGTGCCAGCAGCTTGCGGGAAGCGGGCAATGAGCAGTTCTTC	CASSLREAGNEQFF
TRBV21-1	large	.	TRBJ2-7	TGTGCCAGCAGCAAAGGACTAGCGGGAGGTAACACCTACGAGCAGTACTTC	CASSKGLAGGNTYEQYF
TRBV30	medium-sized	.	TRBJ1-2	TGTGCCTGGACGCGGGGGCCCGATATTATTCTCGGCTATGGCTACACCTTC	CAWTRGPDIILGYGYTF
TRBV12-3/TRBV12-4	.	TRBD1	TRBJ2-1	TGTGCCAGCAGTAGACAGGGAGCCTACAATGAGCAGTTCTTC	CASSRQGAYNEQFF
TRBV18	.	TRBD1	TRBJ2-5	TGTGCCAGCTCACCACTGGACAGGAAGGATGGAGAGACCCAGTACTTC	CASSPLDRKDGETQYF
TRBV20-1	large	TRBD1	TRBJ2-1	TGCAGTGGCAGGGGGCGGACCCAACAGTTCTTC	CSGRGRTQQFF
TRBV9	medium-sized	TRBD1	TRBJ1-2	TGTGCCAGCAGCGTCCGGGACAGGGGGCTGGGCTATGGCTACACCTTC	CASSVRDRGLGYGYTF
TRBV5-1	medium-sized	.	TRBJ2-7	TGCGCCAGCAGCCTTAGCTCCTACGAGCAGTACTTC	CASSLSSYEQYF
TRBV21-1	large	.	TRBJ1-2	TGTGCCAGCAGCAATGATAAAAGGGTCGGGACGGCGGATGGCTACACCTTC	CASSNDKRVGTADGYTF
TRBV18	medium-sized	.	TRBJ2-5	TGTGCCAGCTCATCCCAGGACGCCCAAGAGACCCAGTACTTC	CASSSQDAQETQYF
TRBV6-5	large	TRBD1	TRBJ2-2	TGTGCCAGCAGTTCCGGGACAGGGAACACCGGGGAGCTGTTTTTT	CASSSGTGNTGELFF
TRBV7-9	large	TRBD1	TRBJ1-2	TGTGCCAGCAGCCACTACAGGGACAGGGACGACTATGGCTACACCTTC	CASSHYRDRDDYGYTF
TRBV6-4	large	.	TRBJ2-7	TGTGCCAGGACCCGGGACGTGAGCTCCTACGAGCAGTACTTC	CARTRDVSSYEQYF
TRBV20-1	large	TRBD1	TRBJ2-5	TGCAGTGCTCCCCCTAGGGGGCAGCAAGAGACCCAGTACTTC	CSAPPRGQQETQYF
TRBV27	large	.	TRBJ2-2	TGTGCCAGCAGTCTCCGCAGTTTTGGGGGGACGAGGAGCGGGGAGCTGTTTTTT	CASSLRSFGGTRSGELFF
TRBV20-1	large	.	TRBJ2-5	TGCAGTGCTAGGGGGGGCCCGGAGACCCAGTACTTC	CSARGGPETQYF
TRBV12-3/TRBV12-4	large	TRBD1	TRBJ2-7	TGTGCCAGCAGTCAGCAGGGACAGGGGGCCGAGCAGTACTTC	CASSQQGQGAEQYF
TRBV5-1	medium-sized	.	TRBJ2-7	TGCGCCAGCAGCTTGGTGACGGACTCCTACGAGCAGTACTTC	CASSLVTDSYEQYF
TRBV5-4	large	TRBD2	TRBJ2-5	TGTGCCAGCAGCTTGGTTCTAGCGGGTCAAGAGACCCAGTACTTC	CASSLVLAGQETQYF
TRBV10-1	large	TRBD2	TRBJ2-5	TGCGCCAGCAGTGAGTCGGCTAGCGGGGGGCAAGAGACCCAGTACTTC	CASSESASGGQETQYF
TRBV2	large	.	TRBJ2-2	TGTGCCAGCAAGGCAGGACATAACACCGGGGAGCTGTTTTTT	CASKAGHNTGELFF
TRBV4-2	medium-sized	.	TRBJ2-4	TGTGCCAGCAGCTGGAGGGGGGACGGTCGCCCCCAGTACTTC	CASSWRGDGRPQYF
TRBV21-1	large	.	TRBJ2-3	TGTGCCAGCAGCAAATTAAACGGGGCAGATACGCAGTATTTT	CASSKLNGADTQYF
TRBV12-3/TRBV12-4	.	TRBD2	TRBJ2-4	TGTGCCAGCAGTCTCTCCGGGAGGGGCAAAAACATTCAGTACTTC	CASSLSGRGKNIQYF
TRBV7-3	large	.	TRBJ1-1	TGTGCCAGCAGCTTAAGGGGCGGGGGCACTGAAGCTTTCTTT	CASSLRGGGTEAFF
TRBV25-1	large	TRBD1	TRBJ2-3	TGTGCCAGCAGAGGGACAGTCAGCACAGATACGCAGTATTTT	CASRGTVSTDTQYF
TRBV29-1	medium-sized	.	TRBJ2-1	TGCAGCGTGGAGTCTAGCGTCTCCCTTATTAATGAGCAGTTCTTC	CSVESSVSLINEQFF
TRBV5-1	.	.	TRBJ2-3	TGCGCCAGCAGCTTGGCCCCAGGGGCAGATACGCAGTATTTT	CASSLAPGADTQYF